Reported below is one T cell receptor beta chain. The CDR3 consists of 14 residues. Trimming shortened V by 3 bases and J by 4 bases, and 11 bases separated the two germline ends. Germline V gene sequence: CDR1 SGHRS, CDR2 YFSETQ. Profiled with immunoSEQ multiplex PCR; TCRdb holds only in-frame clones, not every one. The sample consists of about 320,000 clones, 75% to 90% of them appearing once. This sample is part of a study of blood T cell repertoires in COVID-19. Which cohort a participant joined came from the clinical history participants gave. V gene TRBV5-1 combines with J gene TRBJ1-3; D is ambiguous. The sequencing sample was made of PBMCs or T cells enriched from blood (not recorded which). This clonotype was obtained from a man in his thirties or forties who had recovered from COVID-19. Here the CDR3 reads CASSSPRLGNTIYF. CDR3 DNA: TGCGCCAGCAGCTCCCCGCGGTTAGGAAACACCATATATTTT.